This TCR beta chain was recovered during a study of preoperative IRX-2 immunotherapy in early breast cancer. Profiling relied on immunoSEQ multiplex PCR, and the TCRdb table lists in-frame clones only, not all of them. Seen here are some 19,000 clones, around four fifths observed once, and the top ten hold over 1%. V shed 1 base and J 1 base; nucleotides not matched to a gene: 4. The CDR3 contains 16 residues. CDR1 is SGHRS and CDR2 is YFSETQ in the germline V gene. Regarding treatment: preoperative locoregional IRX-2 cytokine immunotherapy. Preoperative locoregional IRX-2 cytokine immunotherapy was tested in the phase Ib source study.

The J gene is TRBJ2-5, the V gene TRBV5-1; 10 nucleotides line up with TRBD2. The specimen was lymph node tissue, collected after IRX-2 immunotherapy. The TCR sequence derives from a human donor with breast cancer. DNA for the CDR3: TGCGCCAGCAGCTTGAGTAGCGGGGGGCTCCAAGAGACCCAGTACTTC. This encodes CASSLSSGGLQETQYF.